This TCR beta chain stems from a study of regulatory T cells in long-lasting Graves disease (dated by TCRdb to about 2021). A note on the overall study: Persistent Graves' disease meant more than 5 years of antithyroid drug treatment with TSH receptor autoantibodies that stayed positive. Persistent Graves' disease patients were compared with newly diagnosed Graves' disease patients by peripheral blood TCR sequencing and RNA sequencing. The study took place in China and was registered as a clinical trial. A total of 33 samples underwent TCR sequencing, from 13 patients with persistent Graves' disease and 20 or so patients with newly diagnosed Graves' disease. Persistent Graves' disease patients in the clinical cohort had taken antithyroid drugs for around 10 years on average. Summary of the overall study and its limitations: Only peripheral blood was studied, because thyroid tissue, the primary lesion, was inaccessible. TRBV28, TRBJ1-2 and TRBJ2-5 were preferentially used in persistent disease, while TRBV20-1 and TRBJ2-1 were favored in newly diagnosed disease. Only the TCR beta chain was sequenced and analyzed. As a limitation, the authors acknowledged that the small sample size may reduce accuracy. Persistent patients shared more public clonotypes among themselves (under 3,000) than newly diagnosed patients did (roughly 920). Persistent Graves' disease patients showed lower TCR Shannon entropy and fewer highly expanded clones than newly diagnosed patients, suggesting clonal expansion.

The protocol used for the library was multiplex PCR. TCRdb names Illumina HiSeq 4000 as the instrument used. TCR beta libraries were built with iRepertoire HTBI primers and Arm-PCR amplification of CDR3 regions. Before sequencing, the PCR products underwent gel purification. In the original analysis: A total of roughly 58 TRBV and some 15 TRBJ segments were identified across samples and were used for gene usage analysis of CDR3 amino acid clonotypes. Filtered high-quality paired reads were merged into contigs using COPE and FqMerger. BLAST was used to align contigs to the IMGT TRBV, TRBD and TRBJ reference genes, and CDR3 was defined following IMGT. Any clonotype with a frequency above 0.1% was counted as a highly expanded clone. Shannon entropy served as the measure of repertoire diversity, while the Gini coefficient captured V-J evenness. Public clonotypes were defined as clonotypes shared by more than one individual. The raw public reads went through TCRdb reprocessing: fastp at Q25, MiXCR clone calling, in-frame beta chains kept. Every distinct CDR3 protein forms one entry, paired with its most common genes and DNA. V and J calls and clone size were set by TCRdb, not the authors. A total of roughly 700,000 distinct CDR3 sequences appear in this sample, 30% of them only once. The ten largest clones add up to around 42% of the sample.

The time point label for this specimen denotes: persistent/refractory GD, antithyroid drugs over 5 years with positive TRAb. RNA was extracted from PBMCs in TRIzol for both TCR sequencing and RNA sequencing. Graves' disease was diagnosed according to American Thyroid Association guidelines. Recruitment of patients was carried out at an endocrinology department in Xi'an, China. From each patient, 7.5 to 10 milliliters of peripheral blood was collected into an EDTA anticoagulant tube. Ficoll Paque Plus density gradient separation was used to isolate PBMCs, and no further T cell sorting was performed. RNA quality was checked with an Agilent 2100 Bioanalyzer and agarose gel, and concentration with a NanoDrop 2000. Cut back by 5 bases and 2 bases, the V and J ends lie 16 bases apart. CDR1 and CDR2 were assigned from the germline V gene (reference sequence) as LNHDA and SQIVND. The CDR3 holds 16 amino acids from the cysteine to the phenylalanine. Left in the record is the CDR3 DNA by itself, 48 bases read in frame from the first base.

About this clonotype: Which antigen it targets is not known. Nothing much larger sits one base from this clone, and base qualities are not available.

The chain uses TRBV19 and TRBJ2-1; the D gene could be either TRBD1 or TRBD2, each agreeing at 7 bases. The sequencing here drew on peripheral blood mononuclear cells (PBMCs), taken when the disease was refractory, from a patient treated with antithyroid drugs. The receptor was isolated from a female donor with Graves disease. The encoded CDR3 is CASSWASGTAYNEQFF. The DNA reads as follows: TGTGCCAGTAGTTGGGCCAGCGGGACAGCCTACAATGAGCAGTTCTTC.